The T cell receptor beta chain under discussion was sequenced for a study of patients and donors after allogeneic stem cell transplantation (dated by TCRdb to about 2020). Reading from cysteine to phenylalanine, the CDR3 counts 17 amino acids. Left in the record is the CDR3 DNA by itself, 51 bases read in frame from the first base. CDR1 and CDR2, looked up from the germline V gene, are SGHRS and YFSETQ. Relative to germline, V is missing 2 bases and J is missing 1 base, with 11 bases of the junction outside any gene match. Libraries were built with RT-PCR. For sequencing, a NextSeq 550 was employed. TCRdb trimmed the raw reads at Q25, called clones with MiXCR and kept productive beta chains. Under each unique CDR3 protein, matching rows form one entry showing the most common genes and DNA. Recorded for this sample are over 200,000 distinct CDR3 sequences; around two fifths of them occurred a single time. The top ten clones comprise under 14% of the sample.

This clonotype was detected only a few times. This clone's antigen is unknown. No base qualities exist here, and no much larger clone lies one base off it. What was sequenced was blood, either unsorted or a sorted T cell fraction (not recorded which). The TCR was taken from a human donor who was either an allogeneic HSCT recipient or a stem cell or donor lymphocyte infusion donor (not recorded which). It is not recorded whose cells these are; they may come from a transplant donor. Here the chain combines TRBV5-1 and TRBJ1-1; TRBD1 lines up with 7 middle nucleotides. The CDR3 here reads CASSFRRQGEGNTEAFF. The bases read TGCGCCAGCAGCTTTCGTCGACAGGGTGAGGGGAACACTGAAGCTTTCTTT.